One sample yielded the 8 T cell receptor beta chains listed below, sequenced in a study of blood T cell repertoires in COVID-19. Repertoires were generated with immunoSEQ multiplex PCR, while TCRdb's copy carries only in-frame clones and drops some. The table includes 100,000 to 150,000 clones, around 83% detected once. Sequencing used peripheral blood. The source of these receptors is a woman between 50 and 59 years old with acute or convalescent COVID-19.

The rearrangement joins TRBV21-1 to TRBJ2-7; the table's D gene call, TRBD1, was not cross checked with the DNA. TRBV21-1 represents a pseudogene. CDR3 length: 12 amino acids. This chain's CDR3 is CAEGDRTYEQYF. For the CDR3, the DNA is TGTGCCGAAGGGGACAGAACCTACGAGCAGTACTTC.

CDR3 sequence (DNA): TGTGCCATCAGTGAGTCAGGAGGCGACAGGGCCAATCAGCCCCAGCATTTT. Its protein product is CAISESGGDRANQPQHF. The genes are TRBV10-3 and TRBJ1-5; 7 bases are a match to TRBD1. This CDR3 region has 17 residues. V gave up 0 bases and J gave up 3 bases; unmatched junction bases: 8. The germline V gene has CDR1 ENHRY and CDR2 SYGVKD.

The chain recombines TRBV5-4 with TRBJ2-7; possible D gene TRBD2, 5 bases. Germline V CDR1 and CDR2: SGHNT, YYREEE (reference sequence). Trimming removed 2 bases from V and 4 bases from J, with 16 bases in between. This CDR3 is 15 amino acids long. CDR3 sequence reads: CASSLPGGLQYEQYF. The CDR3 DNA sequence: TGTGCCAGCAGCTTACCAGGTGGACTGCAGTACGAGCAGTACTTC. The full variable domain, its missing parts supplied by reference TRBV5-4 and TRBJ2-7, is ETGVTQSPTHLIKTRGQQVTLRCSSQSGHNTVSWYQQALGQGPQFIFQYYREEENGRGNFPPRFSGLQFPNYSSELNVNALELDDSALYLCASSLPGGLQYEQYFGPGTRLTVT.

This rearrangement joins TRBV4-1 to TRBJ2-7, with 10 bases matching TRBD2. The germline V gene has CDR1 MGHRA and CDR2 YSYEKL. V dropped 1 base and J dropped 2; count of bases not matched to a gene: 5. CDR3 length: 16 residues. CDR3 nucleotide sequence: TGCGCCAGCAGCCAAGTCCCAGCGGGGGGGCCCTACGAGCAGTACTTC. Amino acids: CASSQVPAGGPYEQYF.

For the CDR3, the DNA is TGTGCCAGCAGCGCCCGGGACTACACAGATACGCAGTATTTT. Protein sequence: CASSARDYTDTQYF. The chain links TRBV9 to TRBJ2-3; 7 nucleotides line up with TRBD2. Germline CDR1 SGDLS, CDR2 YYNGEE. V trimming: 3 bases; J trimming: 2 bases; junction bases outside the gene matches: 3. CDR3 length equals 14 residues.

The chain uses TRBV5-4 and TRBJ1-1; 9 nucleotides agree with TRBD1. Germline CDR1 SGHNT, CDR2 YYREEE (reference sequence). CDR3 size: 15 residues. With V trimmed by 4 bases and J by 4 bases, 8 bases remained unmatched. As DNA, the CDR3 is TGTGCCAGCAGCGACAGGGGGGGGTTGGGCACTGAAGCTTTCTTT. Residues: CASSDRGGLGTEAFF.

This clone has a count of ten or more. The rearrangement links TRBV12-3 or TRBV12-4 to TRBJ1-3; D uncertain. The CDR3 is 12 residues long. Trimming left V 5 bases short and J 8 bases short, with 10 bases between. The CDR3 DNA reads TGTGCCAGCAGTCGGAAGGAGGACACCATATATTTT. Protein sequence: CASSRKEDTIYF.

The chain has TRBV28 and TRBJ1-1, with 7 bases identical to TRBD1. There are 14 residues in the CDR3. CDR1 and CDR2 (germline): MDHEN, SYDVKM. The V gene end was trimmed by 5 bases and the J gene end by 0 bases; junction bases not matched to a gene: 3. CDR3 protein: CASSQGQLNTEAFF. CDR3 in DNA: TGTGCCAGCAGTCAGGGACAGTTGAACACTGAAGCTTTCTTT.